Given below is one T cell receptor beta chain in context. Trimming took 4 bases from V and 7 from J, leaving 17 bases between them. The CDR3 extends over 15 amino acids. Germline CDR1 LGHDT, CDR2 YNNKEL (reference sequence). The sample belongs to a study of blood T cell repertoires in COVID-19. Study-level background: There were acute and convalescent COVID-19 samples, and they came from the United States, Italy and Spain. The analysed material was cDNA or gDNA that came from T cells, B-cell-depleted T cells, or PBMCs.

Authors' methods: Reference gene primers were amplified, and this amplification served to estimate nucleated cell counts. Profiled with immunoSEQ multiplex PCR; TCRdb holds only in-frame clones, not every one. V, J and clone size reflect that table, while D and trimming were determined from the DNA. The data hold roughly 57,000 clones, with about 89% observed a single time. This chain connects TRBV3-1 (or the pseudogene TRBV3-2) to TRBJ2-1; tentatively, D is TRBD2 (6 bases). The sequence was collected from a man between 60 and 75 years old with active or convalescent COVID-19. Sequenced: peripheral blood. CDR3 sequence: CASSPPIIAANEQFF. In DNA form, the CDR3 reads TGTGCCAGCAGCCCTCCCATAATAGCGGCAAATGAGCAGTTCTTC.